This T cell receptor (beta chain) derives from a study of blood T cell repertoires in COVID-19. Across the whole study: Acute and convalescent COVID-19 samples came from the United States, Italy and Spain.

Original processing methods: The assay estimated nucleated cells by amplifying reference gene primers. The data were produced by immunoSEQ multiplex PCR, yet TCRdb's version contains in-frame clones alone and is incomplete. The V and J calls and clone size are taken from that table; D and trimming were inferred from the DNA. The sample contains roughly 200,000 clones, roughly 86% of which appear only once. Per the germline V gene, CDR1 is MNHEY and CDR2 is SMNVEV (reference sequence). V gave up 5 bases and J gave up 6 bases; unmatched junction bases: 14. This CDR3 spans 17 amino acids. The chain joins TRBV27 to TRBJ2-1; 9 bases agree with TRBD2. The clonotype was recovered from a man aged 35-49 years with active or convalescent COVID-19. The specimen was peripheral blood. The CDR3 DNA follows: TGTGCCAGCAGTCCAGAGGTAGCGGGGGCCCCGGGCAATGAGCAGTTCTTC. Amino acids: CASSPEVAGAPGNEQFF.